The 29 T cell receptor beta chains given below trace back to one sample, sequenced in a study of regulatory T cells in long-lasting Graves disease. Time point noted: persistent/refractory GD, antithyroid drugs over 5 years with positive TRAb. Isolated PBMC RNA provided the starting material for the TCR library. Arm-PCR with iRepertoire HTBI primers amplified the CDR3 regions for these TCR beta libraries. Using its own MiXCR run on the multiplex PCR reads, TCRdb lists one record per CDR3 protein. The data contain hundreds of thousands of distinct CDR3 sequences, around 20% of them singletons. Specimen: peripheral blood mononuclear cells (PBMCs), collected when the disease was refractory, from a patient treated with antithyroid drugs. The receptors here all came from a female donor with Graves disease.

This clonotype appeared many times. The chain recombines TRBV6-2 or TRBV6-3 with TRBJ1-2; tentative D call: TRBD1 (5 bases). The germline gives CDR1 MNHEY, CDR2 SVGEGT. The CDR3 is 15 residues long. The V and J ends lost 4 bases and 7 bases respectively, with 19 bases between them. The CDR3 loop reads CASSSNPGGIGGYTF. CDR3 sequence (DNA): TGTGCCAGCAGTTCCAACCCGGGGGGAATCGGTGGCTACACCTTC.

Many counts were recorded for this clonotype. The chain joins TRBV11-2 to TRBJ2-7; TRBD2 matches at 10 bases. V lost 1 base, J lost 2 bases, and 8 bases stayed unmatched. This CDR3 has 17 amino acids. The germline V gene encodes CDR1 SGHAT and CDR2 FQNNGV. The CDR3 here is CASSLAGASGRAYEQYF. The CDR3 bases are TGTGCCAGCAGCTTAGCTGGGGCTAGCGGGAGAGCCTACGAGCAGTACTTC. The full variable domain, in which reference TRBV11-2 and TRBJ2-7 provide the parts outside the CDR3, is EAGVAQSPRYKIIEKRQSVAFWCNPISGHATLYWYQQILGQGPKLLIQFQNNGVVDDSQLPKDRFSAERLKGVDSTLKIQPAKLEDSAVYLCASSLAGASGRAYEQYFGPGTRLTVT.

This clonotype was recorded many times. The chain combines TRBV11-2 with TRBJ2-7; TRBD2 matches at 10 bases. CDR1 and CDR2 (germline): SGHAT, FQNNGV. This CDR3 contains 14 residues. V was clipped by 6 bases and J by 4 bases; unmatched bases: 6. The chain's CDR3 is CASRRTSGPYEQYF. The CDR3 DNA follows: TGTGCCAGCAGAAGGACTAGCGGACCATACGAGCAGTACTTC.

The chain joins TRBV28 to TRBJ2-1; 8 nucleotides agree with TRBD1. V was pared by 5 bases and J by 12 bases, with 6 bases of the junction left unmatched. The CDR3 runs 12 residues. Germline values: CDR1 MDHEN, CDR2 SYDVKM. The CDR3 region has the DNA TGTGCCAGCAGTCTCCCCGGGACAGGGCAGTTCTTC. As protein: CASSLPGTGQFF.

This clonotype came up many times. The chain carries TRBV19 and TRBJ1-2; D unclear. Germline CDR1 reads LNHDA; CDR2 reads SQIVND (reference sequence). The CDR3 runs 15 residues. Trimming removed 0 bases from V and 3 bases from J, with 11 bases in between. CDR3 nucleotide sequence: TGTGCCAGTAGTATAGACCGGGTTTCGGACTATGGCTACACCTTC. Its translation: CASSIDRVSDYGYTF.

This clonotype has only a few counts. The V gene is TRBV18, the J gene TRBJ2-5; D possibly corresponds to TRBD2 (5 bases). The CDR3 is 14 amino acids. The V gene's germline CDR1 is KGHSH and CDR2 LQKENI. V shed 2 bases and J shed 5 bases, with 12 bases lying between them. The CDR3 region has the DNA TGTGCCAGCTCACCAATCGGTGGGAGTGAGACCCAGTACTTC. Protein product: CASSPIGGSETQYF.

A note on this clonotype: A clone one base away is much larger, so this may be a read error. This chain links TRBV30 with TRBJ1-5, with TRBD1 as a possible D gene (5 bases). The V and J ends lost 2 bases and 3 bases respectively, with 11 bases between them. Germline lookup yields CDR1 GTSNPN and CDR2 SVGIG (reference sequence). The CDR3 totals 14 residues. Written as DNA, the CDR3 is TGTGCCTGGAGTTTCCGACAGACCAATCAGCCCCAGCATTTT. Protein: CAWSFRQTNQPQHF.

This clonotype was counted many times. The V call is TRBV12-3 or TRBV12-4, the J call TRBJ2-7; 10 bases are a match to TRBD1. Trimming took 5 bases from V and 2 from J; bases not matched to a gene: 9. The CDR3 has 16 amino acids. The CDR3: CASSAGLDRGAYEQYF. DNA for the CDR3: TGTGCCAGCAGTGCGGGCTTGGACAGGGGGGCCTACGAGCAGTACTTC.

This clonotype has a count of ten or more. This chain uses TRBV13 with TRBJ2-7; TRBD1 might be the D (7 bases). Germline CDR1 and CDR2: PRHDT and FYEKMQ (reference sequence). Trimming removed 1 base at V and 6 bases at J, with 16 bases between. The CDR3 is made up of 15 amino acids. The chain's CDR3 is CASSLETGFGGEQYF. The CDR3 DNA follows: TGTGCCAGCAGCTTAGAGACAGGGTTCGGGGGCGAGCAGTACTTC. The full variable domain, in which reference TRBV13 and TRBJ2-7 provide the parts outside the CDR3, is AAGVIQSPRHLIKEKRETATLKCYPIPRHDTVYWYQQGPGQDPQFLISFYEKMQSDKGSIPDRFSAQQFSDYHSELNMSSLELGDSALYFCASSLETGFGGEQYFGPGTRLTVT.

This clonotype has only one observation. The rearrangement uses TRBV19 and TRBJ2-7; 10 bases align to TRBD1. CDR3 length equals 14 residues. Germline assignment: CDR1 LNHDA and CDR2 SQIVND (reference sequence). V dropped 6 bases and J dropped 4; count of bases not matched to a gene: 6. The CDR3 nucleotides read TGTGCCAGTAGAATGGGACAGGGGACGTACGAGCAGTACTTC. The encoded protein is CASRMGQGTYEQYF.

This clonotype was observed a handful of times. The rearrangement links TRBV3-1 to TRBJ1-1; no clear D. Germline CDR1 reads LGHDT; CDR2 reads YNNKEL (reference sequence). The CDR3 length is 17 residues. Trimming left V 1 base short and J 3 bases short, with 18 bases between. In nucleotides, the CDR3 is TGTGCCAGCAGCCAAGTGTTCAGGCTGGGAAACGACACTGAAGCTTTCTTT. Amino acid sequence: CASSQVFRLGNDTEAFF.

The chain carries TRBV18 and TRBJ1-2; 7 bases match TRBD1. Germline V gene sequence: CDR1 KGHSH, CDR2 LQKENI. The CDR3 spans 15 residues. Trimming at V came to 4 bases and at J to 3 bases, leaving 8 bases not matched to a gene. CDR3 in amino acids: CASSRDVGTDYGYTF. CDR3 coding DNA: TGTGCCAGCTCACGAGATGTTGGGACAGACTATGGCTACACCTTC.

The chain carries TRBV11-3 and TRBJ1-3, with D possibly TRBD1 on 6 matching bases. Trimming stripped 5 bases from V and 0 bases from J, with 20 bases between. Germline lookup yields CDR1 SGHNT and CDR2 YENEEA. The CDR3 sequence is 18 residues long. The CDR3 region has the DNA TGTGCCAGCAGCCTCGACAGGACTTGGCTATCCTCTGGAAACACCATATATTTT. Its protein is CASSLDRTWLSSGNTIYF.

The chain has TRBV19 and TRBJ2-2, with D perhaps TRBD1 or TRBD2 (5 bases each). V dropped 3 bases and J dropped 0 bases, with 8 bases sitting between them. The CDR3 spans 15 residues. The germline V gene encodes CDR1 LNHDA and CDR2 SQIVND (reference sequence). CDR3 in DNA: TGTGCCAGTAGTATTTGGGGACCGAACACCGGGGAGCTGTTTTTT. Residues: CASSIWGPNTGELFF.

The V gene is TRBV7-9, the J gene TRBJ1-4, with D uncertain. Germline V CDR1 and CDR2: SEHNR, FQNEAQ (reference sequence). With 3 bases removed from V and 7 bases from J, the gap between germline ends came to 12 bases. The CDR3 consists of 14 residues. The CDR3 region has the DNA TGTGCCAGCAGCTTCAGGACCTGGGGTGAAAAACTGTTTTTT. This translates into CASSFRTWGEKLFF.

This sequence joins TRBV3-1 and TRBJ2-6, with no clear D. Germline loops: CDR1 LGHDT, CDR2 YNNKEL (reference sequence). This CDR3 region has 17 residues. The germline V and J ends were trimmed by 2 bases and 0 bases, with 11 bases remaining between them. The CDR3: CASSQRSYYSGANVLTF. CDR3 bases: TGTGCCAGCAGCCAACGTTCCTACTACTCTGGGGCCAACGTCCTGACTTTC.

This clonotype was counted a few times. The chain has TRBV11-2 and TRBJ2-5, with D perhaps TRBD1 or TRBD2 (6 bases each). The CDR3 consists of 13 residues. With 5 bases removed from V and 5 bases from J, the gap between germline ends came to 12 bases. Germline V gene lookup returns CDR1 SGHAT and CDR2 FQNNGV. CDR3 nucleotides: TGTGCCAGCAGCCGGGGGCAGGAGGAGACCCAGTACTTC. This encodes CASSRGQEETQYF.

This clonotype was observed a few times. This could be a read error, since a much larger clone is one nucleotide away. The chain couples TRBV2 to TRBJ2-6, with 8 bases identical to TRBD1. The CDR3 length is 18 residues. Germline V gene lookup returns CDR1 SNHLY and CDR2 FYNNEI. This CDR3 reads CVSSEGQGFFSGANVLTF. As DNA, the CDR3 is TGTGTCAGCAGTGAAGGACAGGGTTTTTTCTCTGGGGCCAACGTCCTGACTTTC.

This clonotype was observed many times. The chain has TRBV10-3 and TRBJ2-5; no reliable D call. Germline CDR1 is ENHRY and CDR2 is SYGVKD. The CDR3 runs to 13 residues. V gave up 11 bases and J gave up 5 bases, with 18 bases separating them. The CDR3 region is CALSRGVGETQYF. The CDR3 region has the DNA TGTGCCCTATCGAGAGGTGTGGGGGAGACCCAGTACTTC.

This clonotype was observed at least ten times. V gene TRBV24-1 combines with J gene TRBJ1-2; the match to TRBD1 covers 8 bases. CDR1 is KGHDR, CDR2 SFDVKD, per germline. Trimming removed 3 bases from V and 3 bases from J; junction bases left unmatched: 8. The CDR3 consists of 16 residues. The CDR3 DNA follows: TGTGCCACCAGTGATGGGGACAGGAATCCCTACTATGGCTACACCTTC. Translating gives CATSDGDRNPYYGYTF.

A few counts support this clonotype. V is TRBV11-2 and J is TRBJ2-5; 12 nucleotides match TRBD1. The V gene end was trimmed by 4 bases and the J gene end by 9 bases; junction bases not matched to a gene: 12. Germline V gene data show CDR1 as SGHAT and CDR2 as FQNNGV. The CDR3 loop spans 16 amino acids. CDR3 protein: CASSSVGTGGWEAQYF. The CDR3 DNA follows: TGTGCCAGCAGCTCCGTTGGGACAGGGGGCTGGGAGGCCCAGTACTTC.

The rearrangement links TRBV7-9 to TRBJ2-7; 16 nucleotides match TRBD2. The germline V gene has CDR1 SEHNR and CDR2 FQNEAQ (reference sequence). V was pared by 4 bases and J by 6 bases, with 12 bases of the junction left unmatched. The CDR3 consists of 18 residues. The CDR3 spells CASSSLPGLAGGPREQYF. CDR3 DNA sequence: TGTGCCAGCAGCTCACTCCCGGGACTAGCGGGGGGGCCGCGCGAGCAGTACTTC.

V gene TRBV12-3 or TRBV12-4 combines with J gene TRBJ1-2, with 11 positions matching TRBD1. The CDR3 has 14 amino acids. The V gene end was trimmed by 3 bases and the J gene end by 7 bases; junction bases not matched to a gene: 4. CDR3 sequence reads: CASSFLGQGAGYTF. The CDR3 DNA is TGTGCCAGCAGTTTTTTAGGACAGGGGGCTGGCTACACCTTC.

This clonotype showed up many times. The chain combines TRBV3-1 with TRBJ2-5; D gene unclear. The length of the CDR3 is 14 residues. V was pared by 0 bases and J by 2 bases, with 7 bases between. Germline V lookup: CDR1 LGHDT, CDR2 YNNKEL (reference sequence). Written as DNA, the CDR3 is TGTGCCAGCAGCCAAGAAGCCATACAAGAGACCCAGTACTTC. It specifies CASSQEAIQETQYF.

The CDR3 region is CSVKTGIHTYEQYF. CDR3 nucleotides: TGCAGCGTAAAGACAGGGATTCATACCTACGAGCAGTACTTC. The V gene is TRBV29-1, the J gene TRBJ2-7, with 7 nucleotides matching TRBD1. Germline V gene lookup returns CDR1 SQVTM and CDR2 ANQGSEA. The CDR3 extends over 14 amino acids. V dropped 6 bases and J dropped 2; count of bases not matched to a gene: 10.

This clonotype was counted ten times or more. The chain uses TRBV11-2 and TRBJ1-4; maybe TRBD1 (6 bases). The CDR3 has 17 residues. Between the trimmed V and J ends, which lost 2 bases and 3 bases, there was a span of 16 bases. The germline gives CDR1 SGHAT, CDR2 FQNNGV. CDR3 sequence: CASSLREARGPNEKLFF. CDR3 bases: TGTGCCAGCAGCTTAAGAGAGGCCAGGGGTCCTAATGAAAAACTGTTTTTT.

This clonotype showed up many times. This chain joins TRBV28 and TRBJ2-5, with a tentative D call TRBD2 (6 bases). Trimming cost V 8 bases and J 5 bases, with 21 bases left between them. CDR1 MDHEN and CDR2 SYDVKM come from the germline V gene. CDR3 size: 15 residues. The CDR3 loop is CASLGIGSKGETQYF. CDR3 nucleotides: TGTGCCAGCCTCGGAATCGGGAGCAAGGGGGAGACCCAGTACTTC. Drawing the rest from reference TRBV28 and TRBJ2-5, the complete variable domain is DVKVTQSSRYLVKRTGEKVFLECVQDMDHENMFWYRQDPGLGLRLIYFSYDVKMKEKGDIPEGYSVSREKKERFSLILESASTNQTSMYLCASLGIGSKGETQYFGPGTRLLVL.

This clonotype was seen a few times. The chain links TRBV20-1 to TRBJ1-6; D perhaps matches TRBD1 (5 bases). Germline V gene sequence: CDR1 DFQATT, CDR2 SNEGSKA (reference sequence). This CDR3 contains 17 residues. Trimming cost V 0 bases and J 9 bases, with 21 bases left between them. This CDR3 is CSARDGGGDKIGSPLHF. In DNA form, the CDR3 reads TGCAGTGCTAGAGATGGGGGAGGCGACAAAATTGGTTCACCCCTCCACTTT.

This clonotype was recorded at least ten times. The gene calls are TRBV12-3 or TRBV12-4 and TRBJ1-2, with D perhaps matching TRBD1 (6 bases). The CDR3 has 13 amino acids. V gave up 2 bases and J gave up 8 bases, with 12 bases separating them. CDR3 protein: CASSLTRGEGYTF. CDR3 bases: TGTGCCAGCAGTTTAACCAGGGGTGAAGGCTACACCTTC.